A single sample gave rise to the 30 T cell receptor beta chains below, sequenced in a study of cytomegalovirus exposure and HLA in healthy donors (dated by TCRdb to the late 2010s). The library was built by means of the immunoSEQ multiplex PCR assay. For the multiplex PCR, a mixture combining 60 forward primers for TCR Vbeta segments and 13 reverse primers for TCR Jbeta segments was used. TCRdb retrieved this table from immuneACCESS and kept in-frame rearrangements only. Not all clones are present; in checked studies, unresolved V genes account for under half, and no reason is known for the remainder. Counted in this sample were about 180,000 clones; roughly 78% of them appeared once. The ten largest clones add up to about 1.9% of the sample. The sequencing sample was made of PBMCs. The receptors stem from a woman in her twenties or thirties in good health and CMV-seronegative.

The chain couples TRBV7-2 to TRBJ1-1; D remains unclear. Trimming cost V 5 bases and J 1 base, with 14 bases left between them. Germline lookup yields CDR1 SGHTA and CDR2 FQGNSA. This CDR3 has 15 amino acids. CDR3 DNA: TGTGCCAGCAGCCCCCCACGCGGTAGGAACACTGAAGCTTTCTTT. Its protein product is CASSPPRGRNTEAFF.

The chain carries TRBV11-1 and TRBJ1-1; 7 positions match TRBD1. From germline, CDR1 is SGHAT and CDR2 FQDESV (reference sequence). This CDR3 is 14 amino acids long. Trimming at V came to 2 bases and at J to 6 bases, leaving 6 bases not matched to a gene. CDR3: CASSLTGTDSEAFF. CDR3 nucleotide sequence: TGTGCCAGCAGCTTAACTGGGACAGACTCTGAAGCTTTCTTT.

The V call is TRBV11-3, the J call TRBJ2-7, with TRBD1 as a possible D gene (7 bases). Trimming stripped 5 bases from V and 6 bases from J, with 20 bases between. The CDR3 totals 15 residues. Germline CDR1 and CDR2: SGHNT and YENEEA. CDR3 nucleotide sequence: TGTGCCAGCAGCCCAGATGGAGGGGGCAGGGGCGAGCAGTACTTC. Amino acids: CASSPDGGGRGEQYF.

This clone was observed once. This chain's CDR3 is CASSGRTGGPSGANVLTF. DNA of the CDR3: TGTGCCAGCAGCGGAAGGACAGGGGGCCCCTCTGGGGCCAACGTCCTGACTTTC. The chain joins TRBV9 to TRBJ2-6; TRBD1 agrees at 11 bases. The junction had 5 bases not matched to a gene; V was cut back by 3 bases and J by 0 bases. The CDR3 covers 18 residues. The germline V gene encodes CDR1 SGDLS and CDR2 YYNGEE.

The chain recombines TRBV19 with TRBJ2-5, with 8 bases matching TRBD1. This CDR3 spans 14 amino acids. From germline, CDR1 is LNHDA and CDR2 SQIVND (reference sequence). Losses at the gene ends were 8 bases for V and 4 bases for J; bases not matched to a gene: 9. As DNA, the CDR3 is TGTGCCAGTGACAGGGGTAAAGGGGGAGAGACCCAGTACTTC. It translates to CASDRGKGGETQYF.

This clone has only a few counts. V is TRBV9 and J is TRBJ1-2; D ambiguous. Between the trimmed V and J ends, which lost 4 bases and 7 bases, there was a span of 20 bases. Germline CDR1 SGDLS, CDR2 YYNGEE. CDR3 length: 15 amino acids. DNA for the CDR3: TGTGCCAGCAGCTCCTCGACAACTCCTCTTTCTGGCTACACCTTC. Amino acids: CASSSSTTPLSGYTF. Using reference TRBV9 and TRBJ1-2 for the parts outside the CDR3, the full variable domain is DSGVTQTPKHLITATGQRVTLRCSPRSGDLSVYWYQQSLDQGLQFLIQYYNGEERAKGNILERFSAQQFPDLHSELNLSSLELGDSALYFCASSSSTTPLSGYTFGSGTRLTVV.

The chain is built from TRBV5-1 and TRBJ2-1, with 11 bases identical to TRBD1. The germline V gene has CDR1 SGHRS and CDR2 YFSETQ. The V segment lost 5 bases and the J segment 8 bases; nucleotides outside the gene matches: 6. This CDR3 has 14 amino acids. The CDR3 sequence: CASRRTGGIDEQFF. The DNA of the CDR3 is TGCGCCAGCAGACGGACAGGGGGCATCGATGAGCAGTTCTTC.

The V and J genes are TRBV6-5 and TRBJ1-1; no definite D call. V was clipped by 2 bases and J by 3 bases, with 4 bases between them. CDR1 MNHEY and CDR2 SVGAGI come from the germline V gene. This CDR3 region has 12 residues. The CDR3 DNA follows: TGTGCCAGCAGTTACGGAGACACTGAAGCTTTCTTT. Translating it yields CASSYGDTEAFF.

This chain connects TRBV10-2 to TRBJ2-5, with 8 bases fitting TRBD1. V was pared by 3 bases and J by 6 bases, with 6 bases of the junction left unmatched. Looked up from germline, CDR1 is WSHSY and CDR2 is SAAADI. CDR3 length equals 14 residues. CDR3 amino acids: CASSEFRTGKTQYF. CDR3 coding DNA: TGCGCCAGCAGTGAATTCCGGACAGGGAAGACCCAGTACTTC.

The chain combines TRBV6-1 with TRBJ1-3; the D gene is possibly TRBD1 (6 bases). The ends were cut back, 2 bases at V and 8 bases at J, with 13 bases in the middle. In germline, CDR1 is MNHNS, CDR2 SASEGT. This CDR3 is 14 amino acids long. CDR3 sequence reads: CASSEIKGVYTIYF. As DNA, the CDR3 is TGTGCCAGCAGTGAAATCAAGGGGGTCTACACCATATATTTT.

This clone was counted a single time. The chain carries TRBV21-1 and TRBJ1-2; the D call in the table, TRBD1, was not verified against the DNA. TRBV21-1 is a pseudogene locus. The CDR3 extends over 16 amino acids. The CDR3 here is CASSKGRQGLGYGYTF. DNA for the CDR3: TGTGCCAGCAGCAAAGGTCGGCAGGGTTTAGGCTATGGCTACACCTTC.

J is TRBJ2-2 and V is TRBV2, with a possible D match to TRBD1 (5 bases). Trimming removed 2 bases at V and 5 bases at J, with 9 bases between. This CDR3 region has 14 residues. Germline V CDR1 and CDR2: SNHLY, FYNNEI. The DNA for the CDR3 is TGTGCCAGCAGTGAAAGGGGTTGGACCGGGGAGCTGTTTTTT. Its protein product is CASSERGWTGELFF.

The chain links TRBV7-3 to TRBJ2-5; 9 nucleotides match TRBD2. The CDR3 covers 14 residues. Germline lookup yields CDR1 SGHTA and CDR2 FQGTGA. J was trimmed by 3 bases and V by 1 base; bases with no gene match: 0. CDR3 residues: CASSLSGGEETQYF. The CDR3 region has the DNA TGTGCCAGCAGCTTAAGCGGGGGGGAAGAGACCCAGTACTTC.

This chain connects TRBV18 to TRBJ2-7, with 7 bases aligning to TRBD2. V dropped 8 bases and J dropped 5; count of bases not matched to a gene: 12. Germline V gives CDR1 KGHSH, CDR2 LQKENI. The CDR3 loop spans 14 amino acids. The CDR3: CASGISGGSDEQYF. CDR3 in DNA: TGTGCCAGCGGGATATCGGGGGGTAGCGACGAGCAGTACTTC.

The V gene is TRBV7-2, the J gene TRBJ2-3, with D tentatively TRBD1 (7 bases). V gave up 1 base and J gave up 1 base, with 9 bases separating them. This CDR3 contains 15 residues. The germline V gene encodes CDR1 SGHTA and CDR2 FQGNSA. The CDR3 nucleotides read TGTGCCAGCAGCTTAGTCAGGGGGGGCACAGATACGCAGTATTTT. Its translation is CASSLVRGGTDTQYF.

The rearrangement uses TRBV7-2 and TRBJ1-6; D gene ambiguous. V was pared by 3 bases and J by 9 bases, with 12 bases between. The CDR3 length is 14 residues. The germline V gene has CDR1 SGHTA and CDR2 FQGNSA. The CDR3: CASSFGQAASPLHF. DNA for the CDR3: TGTGCCAGCAGCTTCGGCCAGGCAGCTTCACCCCTCCACTTT.

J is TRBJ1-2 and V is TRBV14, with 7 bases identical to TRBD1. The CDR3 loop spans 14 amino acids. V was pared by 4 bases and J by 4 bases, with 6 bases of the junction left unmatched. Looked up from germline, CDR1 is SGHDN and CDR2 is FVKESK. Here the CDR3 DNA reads TGTGCCAGCAGCCCGAGGGGGCTCGGCTATGGCTACACCTTC. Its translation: CASSPRGLGYGYTF.

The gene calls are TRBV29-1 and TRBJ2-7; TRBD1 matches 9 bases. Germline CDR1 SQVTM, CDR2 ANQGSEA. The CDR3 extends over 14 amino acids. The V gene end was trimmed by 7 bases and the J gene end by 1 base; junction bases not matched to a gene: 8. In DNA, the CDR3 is TGCAGCGGGGGGGGACAGGGAGATTCCTACGAGCAGTACTTC. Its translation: CSGGGQGDSYEQYF.

This chain's CDR3 is CASSLTGAMNTEAFF. CDR3 coding DNA: TGCGCCAGCAGCTTGACAGGAGCTATGAACACTGAAGCTTTCTTT. The chain has TRBV5-1 and TRBJ1-1; tentatively, D is TRBD1 (5 bases). Trimming left V 1 base short and J 0 bases short, with 10 bases between. CDR3 size: 15 residues. Germline CDR1 reads SGHRS; CDR2 reads YFSETQ.

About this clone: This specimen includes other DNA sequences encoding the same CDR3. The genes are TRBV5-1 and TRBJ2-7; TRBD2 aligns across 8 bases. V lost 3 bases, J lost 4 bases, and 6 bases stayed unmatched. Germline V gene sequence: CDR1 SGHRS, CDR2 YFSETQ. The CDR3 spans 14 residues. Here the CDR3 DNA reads TGCGCCAGCAGCTCGACAAGCGGGGGATACGAGCAGTACTTC. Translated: CASSSTSGGYEQYF.

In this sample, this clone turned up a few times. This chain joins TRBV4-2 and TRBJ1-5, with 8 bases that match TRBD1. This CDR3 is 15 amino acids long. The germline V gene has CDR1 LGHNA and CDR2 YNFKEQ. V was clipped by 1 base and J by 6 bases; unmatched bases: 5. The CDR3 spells CASSQGQGAIQPQHF. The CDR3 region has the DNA TGTGCCAGCAGCCAAGGTCAGGGGGCGATTCAGCCCCAGCATTTT.

The CDR3 region has the DNA TGTGCCAGCAGCCCGACCTGGACAGGGGACGGCGAGCAGTACTTC. This gives the protein CASSPTWTGDGEQYF. This chain connects TRBV5-4 to TRBJ2-7; 9 bases map to TRBD1. V was pared by 4 bases and J by 6 bases, with 11 bases of the junction left unmatched. This CDR3 comprises 15 residues. Germline V lookup: CDR1 SGHNT, CDR2 YYREEE (reference sequence).

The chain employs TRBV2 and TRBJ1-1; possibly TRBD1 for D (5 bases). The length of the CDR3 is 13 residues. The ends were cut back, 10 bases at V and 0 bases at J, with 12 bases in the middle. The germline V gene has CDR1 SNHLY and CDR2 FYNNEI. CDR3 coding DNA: TGTGCCACCGGGGGAGATATGAACACTGAAGCTTTCTTT. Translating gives CATGGDMNTEAFF.

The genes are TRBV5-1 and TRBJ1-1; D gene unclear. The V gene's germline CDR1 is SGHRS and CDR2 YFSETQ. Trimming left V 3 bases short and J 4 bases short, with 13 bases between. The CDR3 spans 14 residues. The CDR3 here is CASSSERVSTEAFF. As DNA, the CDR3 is TGCGCCAGCAGCTCGGAGAGGGTAAGCACTGAAGCTTTCTTT.

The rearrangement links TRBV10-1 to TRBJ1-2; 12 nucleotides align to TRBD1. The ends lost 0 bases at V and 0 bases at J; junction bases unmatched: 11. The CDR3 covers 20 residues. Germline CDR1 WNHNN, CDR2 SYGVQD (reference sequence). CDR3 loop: CASSESKSRDRGLPNYGYTF. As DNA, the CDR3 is TGCGCCAGCAGTGAGTCTAAATCCAGGGACAGGGGGCTTCCTAACTATGGCTACACCTTC.

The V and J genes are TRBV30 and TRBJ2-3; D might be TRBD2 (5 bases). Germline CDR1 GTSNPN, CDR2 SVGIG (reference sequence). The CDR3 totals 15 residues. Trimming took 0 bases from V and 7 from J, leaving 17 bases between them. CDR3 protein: CAWSVEGSIRYTQYF. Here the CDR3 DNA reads TGTGCCTGGAGTGTAGAAGGGAGTATCAGGTATACGCAGTATTTT.

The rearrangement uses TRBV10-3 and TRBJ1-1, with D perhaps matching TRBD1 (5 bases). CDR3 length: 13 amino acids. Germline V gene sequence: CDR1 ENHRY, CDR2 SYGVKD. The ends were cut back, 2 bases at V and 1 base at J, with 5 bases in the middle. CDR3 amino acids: CAISEGANTEAFF. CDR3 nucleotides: TGTGCCATCAGTGAGGGGGCGAACACTGAAGCTTTCTTT.

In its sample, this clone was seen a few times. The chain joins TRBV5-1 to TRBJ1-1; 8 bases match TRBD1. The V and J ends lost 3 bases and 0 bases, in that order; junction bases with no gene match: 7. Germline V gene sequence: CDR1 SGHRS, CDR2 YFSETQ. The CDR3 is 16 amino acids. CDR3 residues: CASSSGTGAMNTEAFF. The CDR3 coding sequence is TGCGCCAGCAGCTCCGGGACAGGAGCGATGAACACTGAAGCTTTCTTT.

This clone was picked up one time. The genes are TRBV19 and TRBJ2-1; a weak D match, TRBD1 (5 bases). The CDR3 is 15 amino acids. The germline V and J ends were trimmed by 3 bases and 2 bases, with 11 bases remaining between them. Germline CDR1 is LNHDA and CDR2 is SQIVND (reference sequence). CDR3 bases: TGTGCCAGTAGTATTAATAGGGGCCCCTACAATGAGCAGTTCTTC. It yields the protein CASSINRGPYNEQFF.

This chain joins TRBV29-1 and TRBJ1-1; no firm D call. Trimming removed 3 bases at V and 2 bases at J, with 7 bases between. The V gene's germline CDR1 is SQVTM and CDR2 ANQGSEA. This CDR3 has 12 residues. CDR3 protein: CSVDSLNTEAFF. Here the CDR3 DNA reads TGCAGCGTTGATTCCCTAAACACTGAAGCTTTCTTT.